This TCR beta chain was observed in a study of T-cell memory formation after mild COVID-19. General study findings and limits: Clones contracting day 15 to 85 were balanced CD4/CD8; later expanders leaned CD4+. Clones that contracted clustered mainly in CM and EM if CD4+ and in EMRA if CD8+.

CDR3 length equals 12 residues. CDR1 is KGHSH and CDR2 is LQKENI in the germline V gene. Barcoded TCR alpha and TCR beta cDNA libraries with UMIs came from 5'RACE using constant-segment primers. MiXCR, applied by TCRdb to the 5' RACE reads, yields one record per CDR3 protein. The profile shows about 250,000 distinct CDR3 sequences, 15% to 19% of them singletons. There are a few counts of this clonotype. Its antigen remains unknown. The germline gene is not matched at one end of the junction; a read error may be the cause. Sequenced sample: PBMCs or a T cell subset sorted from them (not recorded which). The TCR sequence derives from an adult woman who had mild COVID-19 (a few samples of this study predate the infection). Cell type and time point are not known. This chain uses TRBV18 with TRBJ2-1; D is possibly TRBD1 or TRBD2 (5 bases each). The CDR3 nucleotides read TGTGCCAGCTCACCGGACGTTCCTATGGGGGTCTTC. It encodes CASSPDVPMGVF.